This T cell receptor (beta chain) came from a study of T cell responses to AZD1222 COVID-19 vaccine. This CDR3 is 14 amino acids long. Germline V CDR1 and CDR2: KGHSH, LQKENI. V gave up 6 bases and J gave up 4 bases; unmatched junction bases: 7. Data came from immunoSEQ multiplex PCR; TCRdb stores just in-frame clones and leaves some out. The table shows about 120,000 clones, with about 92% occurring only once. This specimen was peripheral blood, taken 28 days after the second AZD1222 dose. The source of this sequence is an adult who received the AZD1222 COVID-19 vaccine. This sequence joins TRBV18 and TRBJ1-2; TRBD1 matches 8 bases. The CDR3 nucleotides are TGTGCCAGCTCTATGGGACAGGCAGTCTATGGCTACACCTTC. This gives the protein CASSMGQAVYGYTF.